Presented here are 14 T cell receptor beta chains from one specimen sequenced in a study of identical twins. TCRdb called the 5' RACE reads again in MiXCR, with one record for every CDR3 protein. The data contain under 250,000 distinct CDR3 sequences, 7.5% of them seen just once; the ten biggest clones take up under 7%. These data also featured in a second study, about yellow fever vaccine responses in identical twins.

The sequencing input was CD8+ T cells sorted from blood. The source is a woman aged 18-29 years in good health.

This clonotype was recorded many times. The V call is TRBV13, the J call TRBJ1-1; D gene uncertain. Germline V gene sequence: CDR1 PRHDT, CDR2 FYEKMQ (reference sequence). V was pared by 5 bases and J by 1 base, with 2 bases between. This CDR3 spans 11 amino acids. The CDR3 protein is CASSTNTEAFF. CDR3 nucleotide sequence: TGTGCCAGCAGCACGAACACTGAAGCTTTCTTT.

This clonotype has only a few counts. The chain joins TRBV7-9 to TRBJ2-7, with TRBD1 matching over 7 bases. Per the germline V gene, CDR1 is SEHNR and CDR2 is FQNEAQ (reference sequence). V was clipped by 4 bases and J by 5 bases; unmatched bases: 5. This CDR3 has 13 residues. DNA of the CDR3: TGTGCCAGCAGCTCCAGGGGGACCCACGAGCAGTACTTC. This codes for CASSSRGTHEQYF.

The V gene is TRBV20-1, the J gene TRBJ2-7; no definite D call. The germline V gene encodes CDR1 DFQATT and CDR2 SNEGSKA (reference sequence). Between the trimmed V and J ends, which lost 3 bases and 7 bases, there was a span of 22 bases. CDR3 length equals 15 residues. CDR3 DNA sequence: TGCAGTGCTAGGGATTCTGGGGAACCGATGAGGGAGCAGTACTTC. This sequence encodes CSARDSGEPMREQYF.

The chain employs TRBV6-1 and TRBJ2-7; D unresolved. CDR1 and CDR2 from the germline V gene are MNHNS and SASEGT. The CDR3 contains 15 residues. Trimming removed 1 base at V and 0 bases at J, with 10 bases between. The CDR3 region is CASSEDGGSSYEQYF. CDR3 DNA sequence: TGTGCCAGCAGTGAAGATGGCGGAAGCTCCTACGAGCAGTACTTC.

This clonotype was picked up many times. This chain joins TRBV10-2 and TRBJ2-1; D not resolved. The CDR3 has 16 residues. With 0 bases removed from V and 5 bases from J, the gap between germline ends came to 14 bases. CDR1 and CDR2 from the germline V gene are WSHSY and SAAADI. This chain's CDR3 is CASSESRRYTDNEQFF. As DNA, the CDR3 is TGCGCCAGCAGTGAGTCACGGCGGTACACGGACAATGAGCAGTTCTTC.

There are many counts of this clonotype. The chain is built from TRBV7-8 and TRBJ2-2; 13 bases agree with TRBD2. The J segment lost 0 bases and the V segment lost 6 bases, leaving 7 bases of the junction unmatched. The CDR3 loop spans 18 amino acids. CDR1 and CDR2 from the germline V gene are SGHVS and FQNEAQ. CDR3 protein: CASSTGLAGSTNTGELFF. The DNA for the CDR3 is TGTGCCAGCAGTACGGGACTAGCGGGATCTACGAACACCGGGGAGCTGTTTTTT.

This clonotype was picked up one time. A much larger clone is a single base away; this may be a read error. The chain employs TRBV20-1 and TRBJ1-1, with 9 nucleotides matching TRBD1. J lost 7 bases, V lost 2 bases, and 8 bases had no gene match. The CDR3 consists of 14 residues. CDR1 is DFQATT and CDR2 is SNEGSKA in the germline V gene (reference sequence). The CDR3 nucleotides are TGCAGTGCTAGAATTAACAGGGGGCCTGGTGAAGCTTTCTTT. It translates to CSARINRGPGEAFF.

The chain combines TRBV29-1 with TRBJ2-1, with a weak D call TRBD1 (5 bases). The CDR3 covers 15 residues. In germline, CDR1 is SQVTM, CDR2 ANQGSEA. V was shortened by 3 bases and J by 7 bases, with 19 bases between the two germline ends. CDR3 sequence: CSVEFWRSGWNEQFF. CDR3 nucleotide sequence: TGCAGCGTTGAGTTTTGGCGGTCAGGGTGGAATGAGCAGTTCTTC.

The chain joins TRBV24-1 to TRBJ2-5; 13 nucleotides line up with TRBD2. Germline assignment: CDR1 KGHDR and CDR2 SFDVKD. There are 16 residues in the CDR3. The ends lost 4 bases at V and 2 bases at J; junction bases unmatched: 3. As DNA, the CDR3 is TGTGCCACCAGTGACCCGACTAGCGGGGGGCAAGAGACCCAGTACTTC. This encodes CATSDPTSGGQETQYF.

In this sample, this clonotype turned up many times. The chain recombines TRBV6-1 with TRBJ2-1, with a possible D match to TRBD2 (5 bases). The V end lost 7 bases, the J end lost 0 bases, and 16 bases lay between the germline ends. This CDR3 comprises 16 residues. Germline CDR1 reads MNHNS; CDR2 reads SASEGT. The CDR3 loop reads CASNPHQAVSYNEQFF. CDR3 bases: TGTGCCAGCAACCCCCACCAAGCGGTCTCCTACAATGAGCAGTTCTTC.

The chain recombines TRBV4-1 with TRBJ1-1, with D possibly matching TRBD1 (6 bases). CDR1 MGHRA and CDR2 YSYEKL come from the germline V gene. The CDR3 totals 12 residues. Trimming removed 8 bases at V and 6 bases at J, with 13 bases between. This CDR3 reads CASHSGEAEAFF. The CDR3 DNA reads TGCGCCAGCCACTCAGGGGAGGCTGAAGCTTTCTTT.

This clonotype showed up just a few times. The chain links TRBV10-2 to TRBJ2-7; tentatively, D is TRBD2 (6 bases). The CDR3 extends over 15 amino acids. The germline CDR1 and CDR2 sequences are WSHSY and SAAADI. The V end lost 0 bases, the J end lost 0 bases, and 9 bases lay between the germline ends. The CDR3 here is CASSESEGTSYEQYF. CDR3 nucleotides: TGCGCCAGCAGTGAGTCGGAGGGGACCTCCTACGAGCAGTACTTC.

There are a few counts of this clonotype. CDR3 sequence: CASTAGANEKLFF. CDR3 nucleotide sequence: TGTGCCAGCACCGCCGGGGCTAATGAAAAACTGTTTTTT. V gene TRBV28 combines with J gene TRBJ1-4; D not certain. This CDR3 is 13 amino acids long. Germline CDR1 and CDR2: MDHEN and SYDVKM. Trimming took 7 bases from V and 3 from J, leaving 9 bases between them.

This clonotype was seen at least ten times. The V and J genes are TRBV7-9 and TRBJ2-1; D gene uncertain. Trimming pared 5 bases from V and 4 bases from J, leaving 3 bases between. The CDR3 loop spans 11 amino acids. Germline V gene lookup returns CDR1 SEHNR and CDR2 FQNEAQ (reference sequence). The DNA for the CDR3 is TGTGCCAGCAGCCCGTACAATGAGCAGTTCTTC. It yields the protein CASSPYNEQFF.